The 25 T cell receptor beta chains given below trace back to one sample, sequenced in a study of CD8+CD57+ T cells in acquired aplastic anemia. CDR3 and TCR beta VDJ profiling relied on a genomic DNA template. From the reads, TCRdb called clonotypes with MiXCR, one entry per CDR3 protein. The repertoire holds 95,000 to 150,000 distinct CDR3 sequences, with nearly 40% as singletons. Sequencing was done on patients that had shown CD8+CD57+ cell expansion by flow cytometry. Sequencing was carried out using sorted CD4+, CD8+, or CD8+CD57+ T cells (not recorded which) from PBMCs. The receptor source for this set is a human donor with aplastic anemia.

Comment on this clonotype: This may be a read error: a much more frequent sequence differs by one nucleotide. The V call is TRBV6-5, the J call TRBJ2-3; D not certain. Germline CDR1 is MNHEY and CDR2 is SVGAGI. CDR3 size: 14 residues. This chain's CDR3 is CARSYSGAADTQYF. DNA for the CDR3: TGTGCCCGCAGTTACTCAGGTGCAGCAGATACGCAGTATTTT.

This clonotype is a singleton in its sample. The V and J genes are TRBV2 and TRBJ2-5; TRBD2 matches at 10 bases. CDR3 length: 15 amino acids. With V trimmed by 3 bases and J by 3 bases, 4 bases remained unmatched. CDR1 SNHLY and CDR2 FYNNEI come from the germline V gene. The CDR3 is CASSDQGLAEETQYF. The CDR3 coding sequence is TGTGCCAGCAGTGATCAAGGACTAGCGGAAGAGACCCAGTACTTC. Full variable domain (missing parts from reference TRBV2 and TRBJ2-5): EPEVTQTPSHQVTQMGQEVILRCVPISNHLYFYWYRQILGQKVEFLVSFYNNEISEKSEIFDDQFSVERPDGSNFTLKIRSTKLEDSAMYFCASSDQGLAEETQYFGPGTRLLVL.

The chain has TRBV7-2 and TRBJ2-1; maybe TRBD2 (5 bases). Germline V gene data show CDR1 as SGHTA and CDR2 as FQGNSA. The CDR3 is made up of 13 amino acids. V lost 4 bases and J 3 bases, leaving 7 bases between the germline ends. The CDR3 DNA follows: TGTGCCAGCAGCTCGGACTTCTACAATGAGCAGTTCTTC. Its protein is CASSSDFYNEQFF.

This clonotype came up a few times. V is TRBV12-3 or TRBV12-4 and J is TRBJ2-1; 8 nucleotides line up with TRBD2. The CDR3 loop spans 16 amino acids. V shed 6 bases, J shed 4 bases, and the junction held 11 bases outside the gene matches. The CDR3 DNA sequence: TGTGCCAGCAGCCCCCTTCTAGCGGGCCTGTACAATGAGCAGTTCTTC. Protein sequence: CASSPLLAGLYNEQFF.

This clonotype was seen repeatedly, ten times or more. CDR3 nucleotide sequence: TGTGCCAGCAGCCAAGGTTTACAAGAGACCCAGTACTTC. Amino acid sequence: CASSQGLQETQYF. V gene TRBV3-1 combines with J gene TRBJ2-5; D is unresolved. The V gene lost 1 base and the J gene lost 2 bases, with 5 bases spanning the gap. Germline V gene sequence: CDR1 LGHDT, CDR2 YNNKEL (reference sequence). CDR3 size: 13 residues.

The gene calls are TRBV25-1 and TRBJ1-6; the match to TRBD1 covers 9 bases. Germline trimming cut 5 bases from V and 10 bases from J; bases unmatched to any gene: 9. Germline assignment: CDR1 MGHDK and CDR2 SYGVNS. The CDR3 totals 15 residues. The CDR3 loop is CASSQTGTGLSPLHF. In nucleotides, the CDR3 is TGTGCCAGCAGTCAGACCGGGACAGGGTTGTCACCCCTCCACTTT.

This clonotype was seen many times. The chain uses TRBV4-1 and TRBJ2-3; unclear D gene. V lost 0 bases and J 6 bases, leaving 13 bases between the germline ends. CDR1 is MGHRA and CDR2 is YSYEKL in the germline V gene. The CDR3 covers 15 residues. The CDR3: CASSQDRAGLDTQYF. The CDR3 DNA reads as TGCGCCAGCAGCCAAGATAGGGCAGGATTGGATACGCAGTATTTT.

This clonotype was recorded many times. The chain has TRBV5-1 and TRBJ1-2; TRBD1 might be the D (6 bases). V lost 3 bases, J lost 4 bases, and 16 bases lay in between. This CDR3 is 15 amino acids long. The V gene's germline CDR1 is SGHRS and CDR2 YFSETQ. Here the CDR3 reads CASSYDARGGYGYTF. In nucleotides, the CDR3 is TGCGCCAGCAGCTATGATGCACGAGGGGGCTATGGCTACACCTTC.

The chain uses TRBV20-1 and TRBJ1-5; no definite D call. The CDR3 length is 13 residues. Trimming took 3 bases from V and 7 from J, leaving 13 bases between them. Germline V CDR1 and CDR2: DFQATT, SNEGSKA (reference sequence). CDR3 nucleotides: TGCAGTGCTAGTAACGGGGTAGGCCAGCCCCAGCATTTT. Amino acid sequence: CSASNGVGQPQHF.

In this sample, this clonotype turned up a few times. This chain links TRBV5-1 with TRBJ1-3; 7 bases align to TRBD1. Germline trimming cut 0 bases from V and 2 bases from J; bases unmatched to any gene: 2. The germline V gene has CDR1 SGHRS and CDR2 YFSETQ. The CDR3 is made up of 15 amino acids. The DNA for the CDR3 is TGCGCCAGCAGCTTGGGACAGGGCCCTGGAAACACCATATATTTT. It translates to CASSLGQGPGNTIYF.

The chain joins TRBV4-3 to TRBJ1-1; D is undetermined. V was trimmed by 5 bases and J by 5 bases, leaving 12 bases between them. This CDR3 region has 13 residues. Germline values: CDR1 LGHNA, CDR2 YSLEER. CDR3 nucleotide sequence: TGCGCCAGCAGCTTGGGCCTACTTACTGAAGCTTTCTTT. This sequence encodes CASSLGLLTEAFF.

This clonotype has ten or more counts. This sequence joins TRBV19 and TRBJ1-5, with 8 bases that match TRBD1. Germline CDR1 is LNHDA and CDR2 is SQIVND (reference sequence). Trimming at V came to 5 bases and at J to 3 bases, leaving 6 bases not matched to a gene. The CDR3 runs 15 residues. The CDR3 loop is CASSEVDRDNQPQHF. The CDR3 DNA is TGTGCCAGTAGTGAGGTGGACAGGGACAATCAGCCCCAGCATTTT.

A note on this clonotype: Since no conserved phenylalanine or tryptophan closes the CDR3, a read error is the likely cause. The chain joins TRBV28 to TRBJ2-1, with TRBD1 identical over 9 bases. The CDR3 runs to 13 residues. The junction had 2 bases not matched to a gene; V was cut back by 3 bases and J by 8 bases. Germline V gene data show CDR1 as MDHEN and CDR2 as SYDVKM. Written as DNA, the CDR3 is TGTGCCAGCAGTTTCAGACAGGGGGATGAGCAGTTCCTC. Translating gives CASSFRQGDEQFL.

This clonotype was recorded at least ten times. This sequence joins TRBV6-5 and TRBJ2-6, with D possibly TRBD1 on 5 matching bases. Germline V CDR1 and CDR2: MNHEY, SVGAGI. The CDR3 is 16 residues long. The germline V and J ends were trimmed by 1 base and 2 bases, with 9 bases remaining between them. CDR3 region: CASSYFKGAGANVLTF. The CDR3 nucleotides read TGTGCCAGCAGTTACTTTAAAGGGGCTGGGGCCAACGTCCTGACTTTC.

The rearrangement uses TRBV10-3 and TRBJ2-7, with TRBD1 identical over 8 bases. Germline-derived CDR1 and CDR2 are ENHRY and SYGVKD. The trim removed 3 bases at V and 7 bases at J, leaving 8 bases unmatched. This CDR3 region has 14 residues. CDR3 nucleotide sequence: TGTGCCATCAGTGAAACAGGGGGTACCGGGGAGCAGTACGTC. This codes for CAISETGGTGEQYV.

This clonotype was seen ten or more times. The chain employs TRBV9 and TRBJ2-1; 10 bases are shared with TRBD1. Germline V gene data show CDR1 as SGDLS and CDR2 as YYNGEE. This CDR3 has 15 residues. J gave up 5 bases and V 3 bases, and 5 bases lay outside the gene matches. The CDR3 reads CASSAGDRGHNEQFF. DNA for the CDR3: TGTGCCAGCAGCGCTGGGGACAGGGGCCACAATGAGCAGTTCTTC.

The rearrangement joins TRBV7-3 to TRBJ2-7; 11 bases line up with TRBD1. Germline V gene lookup returns CDR1 SGHTA and CDR2 FQGTGA. The CDR3 length is 14 residues. The J segment lost 9 bases and the V segment lost 3 bases, leaving 7 bases of the junction unmatched. CDR3 nucleotides: TGTGCCAGCAGCTTGGGGACAGGGGGGGATACGCAGTACGTC. Protein product: CASSLGTGGDTQYV.

V and J are TRBV6-1 and TRBJ1-4; 8 bases are shared with TRBD1. The V and J ends lost 7 bases and 3 bases, in that order; junction bases with no gene match: 4. Germline values: CDR1 MNHNS, CDR2 SASEGT. The length of the CDR3 is 14 residues. CDR3: CASTTGGPNEKLFF. The CDR3 bases are TGTGCCAGCACCACAGGGGGGCCTAATGAAAAACTGTTTTTT.

This clonotype occurred many times. J is TRBJ1-3 and V is TRBV7-2; no clear D gene. This CDR3 has 14 amino acids. V lost 1 base to trimming and J lost 5 bases, with 9 bases between them. CDR1 is SGHTA, CDR2 FQGNSA, per germline. The CDR3 sequence: CASSLVGGRNTIYF. The CDR3 DNA reads as TGTGCCAGCAGCTTAGTCGGAGGACGAAACACCATATATTTT.

J is TRBJ2-2 and V is TRBV12-3 or TRBV12-4, with no clear D. The CDR3 spans 13 residues. The CDR3 DNA is TGTGTCTCCTCAATATTTGGTGGCGGGGAGCTGTTTTTT. It is translated as CVSSIFGGGELFF.

This rearrangement joins TRBV20-1 to TRBJ1-6; D call uncertain. Germline values: CDR1 DFQATT, CDR2 SNEGSKA (reference sequence). CDR3 length: 17 amino acids. V shed 0 bases and J shed 2 bases, with 14 bases lying between them. In DNA form, the CDR3 reads TGCAGTGCTAGAGACGGGATTTATGCCGCCTATAATTCACCCCTCCACTTT. As protein: CSARDGIYAAYNSPLHF.

This clonotype has a count of ten or more. This rearrangement joins TRBV29-1 to TRBJ2-5, with D possibly matching TRBD2 (7 bases). Trimming removed 4 bases at V and 5 bases at J, with 14 bases between. CDR3 length equals 13 residues. From germline, CDR1 is SQVTM and CDR2 ANQGSEA. The CDR3 DNA reads TGCAGCGTTGGGGGGGGGGGCCAGGAGACCCAGTACTTC. Translated, it gives CSVGGGGQETQYF. Combining the CDR3 with reference TRBV29-1 and TRBJ2-5 gives the whole variable domain SAVISQKPSRDICQRGTSLTIQCQVDSQVTMMFWYRQQPGQSLTLIATANQGSEATYESGFVIDKFPISRPNLTFSTLTVSNMSPEDSSIYLCSVGGGGQETQYFGPGTRLLVL.

This clonotype has only a few counts. The V and J genes are TRBV12-3 or TRBV12-4 and TRBJ2-1; unclear D gene. V was clipped by 6 bases and J by 8 bases, with 20 bases between them. The CDR3 has 15 amino acids. The CDR3 here is CASRRRLGPGDEQFF. In DNA, the CDR3 is TGTGCCAGCAGGCGCCGCCTTGGTCCTGGGGATGAGCAGTTCTTC.

The DNA of the CDR3 is TGCAGTGCTAGATTAGGGACAGTTTCTGGAAACACCATATATTTT. Translation: CSARLGTVSGNTIYF. The V call is TRBV20-1, the J call TRBJ1-3, with 7 bases identical to TRBD1. The CDR3 covers 15 residues. Germline loops: CDR1 DFQATT, CDR2 SNEGSKA (reference sequence). V dropped 2 bases and J dropped 1; count of bases not matched to a gene: 5.

This clonotype was seen repeatedly, ten times or more. The V and J genes are TRBV6-2 or TRBV6-3 and TRBJ1-5, with a tentative D call TRBD1 (5 bases). Per the germline V gene, CDR1 is MNHEY and CDR2 is SVGEGT. Trimming cost V 11 bases and J 2 bases, with 13 bases left between them. The CDR3 runs to 13 residues. The CDR3 reads CASNGGGNQPQHF. CDR3 DNA: TGTGCCTCAAATGGGGGAGGCAATCAGCCCCAGCATTTT.